Each of the 14 T cell receptor beta chains below was sequenced from the same sample in a study of identical twins (dated by TCRdb to about 2016). Library preparation was by 5' RACE. Instrument on record: Illumina HiSeq 2000. TCRdb reworked the public reads: Q25 trimming with fastp, MiXCR clone assembly, productive beta chains retained. Each record represents a unique CDR3 protein, reported with the most common genes and DNA among its rows. Across this sample there are around 230,000 distinct CDR3 sequences, with roughly 10% seen only once. The top ten hold 5% to 6% of the sample. The sequenced material came from memory (CD45RO+) T cells sorted from blood. This specimen's cell subset or site label, interpreted: CD45RO+ enriched T cells. These TCRs come from a woman younger than 35 in good health.

This clonotype has just a few counts. The CDR3 sequence is CASSRYDSNQPQHF. DNA of the CDR3: TGTGCCAGCTCCCGCTATGATAGCAATCAGCCCCAGCATTTT. The V call is TRBV18, the J call TRBJ1-5, with unresolved D. The CDR3 runs 14 residues. In germline, CDR1 is KGHSH, CDR2 LQKENI. Trimming shortened V by 6 bases and J by 0 bases, and 9 bases separated the two germline ends. Combining the CDR3 with reference TRBV18 and TRBJ1-5 gives the whole variable domain NAGVMQNPRHLVRRRGQEARLRCSPMKGHSHVYWYRQLPEEGLKFMVYLQKENIIDESGMPKERFSAEFPKEGPSILRIQQVVRGDSAAYFCASSRYDSNQPQHFGDGTRLSIL.

This chain connects TRBV2 to TRBJ1-1; D is undetermined. This CDR3 contains 11 residues. Germline V CDR1 and CDR2: SNHLY, FYNNEI. Trimming removed 10 bases at V and 6 bases at J, with 12 bases between. The DNA of the CDR3 is TGTGCCACCGGAGTTTTGGCTGAAGCTTTCTTT. Its protein is CATGVLAEAFF.

This clonotype was observed a few times. The chain recombines TRBV30 with TRBJ2-2; D uncertain. V was clipped by 4 bases and J by 6 bases, with 6 bases between them. The CDR3 spans 11 residues. The germline V gene has CDR1 GTSNPN and CDR2 SVGIG (reference sequence). In DNA, the CDR3 is TGTGCCTGGACCATAGCCGGGGAGCTGTTTTTT. It translates to CAWTIAGELFF.

This chain uses TRBV5-1 with TRBJ2-3; TRBD2 agrees at 12 bases. The junction had 9 bases not matched to a gene; V was cut back by 4 bases and J by 6 bases. CDR1 is SGHRS, CDR2 YFSETQ, per germline. This CDR3 contains 16 residues. The CDR3 nucleotides read TGCGCCAGCAGCACGAACCTAGCGGGGGGGCCGGATACGCAGTATTTT. It specifies CASSTNLAGGPDTQYF. Full variable domain (missing parts from reference TRBV5-1 and TRBJ2-3): KAGVTQTPRYLIKTRGQQVTLSCSPISGHRSVSWYQQTPGQGLQFLFEYFSETQRNKGNFPGRFSGRQFSNSRSEMNVSTLELGDSALYLCASSTNLAGGPDTQYFGPGTRLTVL.

The rearrangement uses TRBV29-1 and TRBJ2-6; 9 nucleotides align to TRBD1. The CDR3 consists of 15 residues. CDR1 SQVTM and CDR2 ANQGSEA come from the germline V gene. J lost 4 bases, V lost 6 bases, and 7 bases had no gene match. Written as DNA, the CDR3 is TGCAGCGTGGGGACAGGGCATCGGGGGGCCAACGTCCTGACTTTC. Amino acids: CSVGTGHRGANVLTF. The full variable domain, completed using reference TRBV29-1 and TRBJ2-6, is SAVISQKPSRDICQRGTSLTIQCQVDSQVTMMFWYRQQPGQSLTLIATANQGSEATYESGFVIDKFPISRPNLTFSTLTVSNMSPEDSSIYLCSVGTGHRGANVLTFGAGSRLTVL.

This clonotype was picked up a small number of times. The V and J genes are TRBV4-2 and TRBJ2-7, with 7 bases fitting TRBD1. The junction had 4 bases not matched to a gene; V was cut back by 1 base and J by 1 base. The CDR3 spans 15 residues. CDR1 LGHNA and CDR2 YNFKEQ come from the germline V gene. The CDR3 coding sequence is TGTGCCAGCAGCCAAGCCGGACAGGTTTCCTACGAGCAGTACTTC. Translation: CASSQAGQVSYEQYF.

In its sample, this clonotype was seen once. The chain combines TRBV5-5 with TRBJ2-3; 12 nucleotides agree with TRBD2. The germline CDR1 and CDR2 sequences are SGHKS and YYEKEE (reference sequence). The CDR3 is 16 residues long. The trim removed 2 bases at V and 2 bases at J, leaving 3 bases unmatched. The CDR3 reads CASSFGLAGFTDTQYF. As DNA, the CDR3 is TGTGCCAGCAGCTTCGGACTAGCGGGGTTCACAGATACGCAGTATTTT.

The chain recombines TRBV5-1 with TRBJ1-1, with D maybe TRBD1 (5 bases). This CDR3 has 15 residues. The germline V gene encodes CDR1 SGHRS and CDR2 YFSETQ. V was cut by 0 bases and J by 1 base, with 10 bases left in between. CDR3 sequence reads: CASSLVQAGNTEAFF. Here the CDR3 DNA reads TGCGCCAGCAGCTTGGTACAGGCCGGGAACACTGAAGCTTTCTTT.

This clonotype came up a few times. The V gene is TRBV6-1, the J gene TRBJ2-5; 10 nucleotides align to TRBD2. Per the germline V gene, CDR1 is MNHNS and CDR2 is SASEGT. The CDR3 has 16 residues. With V trimmed by 6 bases and J by 2 bases, 9 bases remained unmatched. For the CDR3, the DNA is TGTGCCAGCAGCCGAGGCCTTAGCGGGGGGCAAGAGACCCAGTACTTC. The encoded protein is CASSRGLSGGQETQYF.

This clonotype was detected ten times or more. The gene calls are TRBV24-1 and TRBJ2-2; D may be TRBD2 (6 bases). Germline V gene lookup returns CDR1 KGHDR and CDR2 SFDVKD. Trimming left V 7 bases short and J 1 base short, with 18 bases between. This CDR3 spans 17 amino acids. As DNA, the CDR3 is TGTGCCACCAGAGGGGACTTCTCCGACCTGAACACCGGGGAGCTGTTTTTT. It translates to CATRGDFSDLNTGELFF.

In this sample, this clonotype is medium-sized. The rearrangement uses TRBV19 and TRBJ1-1, with a weak D call TRBD1 (6 bases). CDR1 LNHDA and CDR2 SQIVND come from the germline V gene (reference sequence). Trimming took 10 bases from V and 8 from J, leaving 14 bases between them. This CDR3 is 11 amino acids long. The DNA of the CDR3 is TGTGCCACCAGGGGTTCGACGGAAGCTTTCTTT. Amino acids: CATRGSTEAFF.

CDR3 coding DNA: TGCAGTGCTGACGCCGGACCACAGGGCCACGGGGAGCAGTACTTC. It codes for CSADAGPQGHGEQYF. V usage is TRBV20-1 and J usage is TRBJ2-7, with D possibly TRBD1 on 6 matching bases. The length of the CDR3 is 15 residues. Between the trimmed V and J ends, which lost 5 bases and 7 bases, there was a span of 24 bases. From germline, CDR1 is DFQATT and CDR2 SNEGSKA (reference sequence).

J is TRBJ2-1 and V is TRBV9; D call uncertain. Germline values: CDR1 SGDLS, CDR2 YYNGEE. This CDR3 spans 13 amino acids. V lost 10 bases and J lost 0, with 11 bases in between. CDR3 sequence (DNA): TGTGCCTCCGCCGATAGCTCCTACAATGAGCAGTTCTTC. Protein sequence: CASADSSYNEQFF.

This clonotype was counted between two and nine times. CDR3 residues: CASQETENNEQFF. The CDR3 region has the DNA TGTGCCAGTCAGGAGACTGAGAACAATGAGCAGTTCTTC. The genes are TRBV6-2 or TRBV6-3 and TRBJ2-1, with D hard to call. Trimming took 9 bases from V and 5 from J, leaving 14 bases between them. The CDR3 totals 13 residues. Per the germline V gene, CDR1 is MNHEY and CDR2 is SVGEGT.